The 27 T cell receptor beta chains below come from one sample, sequenced in a study of blood T cell repertoires in COVID-19. Sequencing was performed with immunoSEQ multiplex PCR; in TCRdb, only in-frame clones are kept and a portion is missing. The sample shows more than 250,000 clones, around 90% of them seen only once. What was sequenced was peripheral blood. All receptors derive from a woman between 45 and 65 years old with COVID-19, enrolled during active disease.

This sequence joins TRBV19 and TRBJ1-5; D gene uncertain. Germline CDR1 is LNHDA and CDR2 is SQIVND (reference sequence). This CDR3 has 10 amino acids. V was shortened by 10 bases and J by 5 bases, with 6 bases between the two germline ends. This CDR3 is CATGDQPQHF. The CDR3, as DNA: TGTGCCACGGGAGATCAGCCCCAGCATTTT.

This chain links TRBV5-4 with TRBJ1-2; 8 bases match TRBD1. The CDR3 sequence is 15 residues long. Germline V gene sequence: CDR1 SGHNT, CDR2 YYREEE (reference sequence). V shed 5 bases and J 4 bases; nucleotides not matched to a gene: 10. CDR3 residues: CASRDGQGAGYGYTF. The CDR3 DNA reads as TGTGCCAGCAGGGACGGACAGGGCGCGGGCTATGGCTACACCTTC.

The chain recombines TRBV6-5 with TRBJ2-7, with TRBD1 matching 7 bases. This CDR3 has 12 amino acids. V was pared by 8 bases and J by 4 bases, with 5 bases of the junction left unmatched. CDR1 is MNHEY, CDR2 SVGAGI, per germline. The CDR3 DNA sequence: TGTGCCAGCCGAGACAGGGTTTACGAGCAGTACTTC. Amino acids: CASRDRVYEQYF.

The rearrangement joins TRBV5-4 to TRBJ2-1; 13 bases map to TRBD2. The CDR3 is 15 amino acids. Germline loops: CDR1 SGHNT, CDR2 YYREEE (reference sequence). Trimming removed 5 bases from V and 8 bases from J; junction bases left unmatched: 7. As DNA, the CDR3 is TGTGCCAGCAGGAGGGGGACTAGCGGGACCTATGAGCAGTTCTTC. As protein: CASRRGTSGTYEQFF.

This clone has only one observation. This rearrangement joins TRBV19 to TRBJ2-5; D not certain. V was trimmed by 8 bases and J by 2 bases, leaving 12 bases between them. Germline CDR1 LNHDA, CDR2 SQIVND (reference sequence). The CDR3 is 13 amino acids. DNA for the CDR3: TGTGCCAGTGCCTCGAGTCATCAAGAGACCCAGTACTTC. Amino acids: CASASSHQETQYF.

Notes on this clone: At one end, the junction sequence differs from germline, possibly due to a read error. CDR3 DNA: TGTGCCAGCTCACCAACGGGGTCCCCCACAAGTTTT. Encoded protein: CASSPTGSPTSF. The chain uses TRBV18 and TRBJ2-3; D perhaps matches TRBD2 (5 bases). This CDR3 has 12 amino acids. CDR1 KGHSH and CDR2 LQKENI come from the germline V gene.

The chain is built from TRBV9 and TRBJ2-7, with a weak D call TRBD2 (5 bases). Trimming stripped 0 bases from V and 4 bases from J, with 17 bases between. Germline CDR1 SGDLS, CDR2 YYNGEE. CDR3 length equals 16 residues. The CDR3, as DNA: TGTGCCAGCAGCGTAGCTACGTCTAGCCCGATTTACGAGCAGTACTTC. Translating gives CASSVATSSPIYEQYF.

The sample holds one count of this clone. The chain recombines TRBV5-4 with TRBJ2-2; 9 bases line up with TRBD2. The trim removed 0 bases at V and 4 bases at J, leaving 7 bases unmatched. Germline V gene sequence: CDR1 SGHNT, CDR2 YYREEE (reference sequence). The CDR3 has 17 amino acids. For the CDR3, the DNA is TGTGCCAGCAGCTTGGCTGGCGGGAGGGGCCGCACCGGGGAGCTGTTTTTT. Its protein product is CASSLAGGRGRTGELFF.

The chain carries TRBV19 and TRBJ1-2, with D perhaps TRBD1 (5 bases). The CDR3 has 16 amino acids. Germline V lookup: CDR1 LNHDA, CDR2 SQIVND (reference sequence). Trimming pared 8 bases from V and 4 bases from J, leaving 23 bases between. CDR3 amino acids: CASSTYAGDAGYGYTF. CDR3 coding DNA: TGTGCCAGTTCTACTTATGCGGGGGACGCCGGCTATGGCTACACCTTC.

The V and J genes are TRBV7-9 and TRBJ1-4; D gene uncertain. V lost 5 bases and J 5 bases, leaving 15 bases between the germline ends. The CDR3 is made up of 15 amino acids. Germline-derived CDR1 and CDR2 are SEHNR and FQNEAQ (reference sequence). The CDR3 region is CASSNSRSQNEKLFF. CDR3 in DNA: TGTGCCAGCAGCAACTCTCGGTCGCAAAATGAAAAACTGTTTTTT.

The chain recombines TRBV6-5 with TRBJ2-7; D is possibly TRBD1 (5 bases). Germline CDR1 and CDR2: MNHEY and SVGAGI. V was trimmed by 5 bases and J by 2 bases, leaving 10 bases between them. This CDR3 is built from 13 residues. CDR3 region: CASSKTATYEQYF. In DNA form, the CDR3 reads TGTGCCAGCAGTAAGACAGCAACCTACGAGCAGTACTTC.

This clone was seen more than once but under ten times. J is TRBJ2-2 and V is TRBV7-2; TRBD1 agrees at 12 bases. Germline V CDR1 and CDR2: SGHTA, FQGNSA. The CDR3 spans 18 residues. With V trimmed by 5 bases and J by 4 bases, 11 bases remained unmatched. CDR3: CASSPGTGGDIRTGELFF. The DNA of the CDR3 is TGTGCCAGCAGCCCCGGGACAGGGGGCGATATTCGCACCGGGGAGCTGTTTTTT. Using reference TRBV7-2 and TRBJ2-2 for the parts outside the CDR3, the full variable domain is GAGVSQSPSNKVTEKGKDVELRCDPISGHTALYWYRQSLGQGLEFLIYFQGNSAPDKSGLPSDRFSAERTGGSVSTLTIQRTQQEDSAVYLCASSPGTGGDIRTGELFFGEGSRLTVL.

CDR3 DNA: TGTGCCAGCAGCTTGGGCCAGTTTAATGAAAAACTGTTTTTT. Encoded protein: CASSLGQFNEKLFF. This chain uses TRBV5-4 with TRBJ1-4; unclear D gene. Per the germline V gene, CDR1 is SGHNT and CDR2 is YYREEE (reference sequence). There are 14 residues in the CDR3. V was pared by 0 bases and J by 4 bases, with 7 bases between.

This chain uses TRBV29-1 with TRBJ1-1, with D possibly TRBD1 on 6 matching bases. V lost 6 bases to trimming and J lost 1 base, with 21 bases between them. Germline V gives CDR1 SQVTM, CDR2 ANQGSEA. CDR3 length: 16 residues. CDR3 protein: CSVAQGSILGNTEAFF. CDR3 sequence (DNA): TGCAGCGTCGCACAGGGTAGCATCCTCGGGAACACTGAAGCTTTCTTT.

This rearrangement joins TRBV6-2 or TRBV6-3 to TRBJ1-2; D gene ambiguous. The CDR3 contains 14 residues. The V gene's germline CDR1 is MNHEY and CDR2 SVGEGT. V was shortened by 2 bases and J by 2 bases, with 9 bases between the two germline ends. The CDR3 protein is CASSYVSANYGYTF. The CDR3 region has the DNA TGTGCCAGCAGTTACGTCAGTGCCAACTATGGCTACACCTTC.

This clone was seen more than once but under ten times. The rearrangement joins TRBV6-5 to TRBJ1-2; 7 bases fit TRBD1. J was trimmed by 7 bases and V by 9 bases; bases with no gene match: 8. This CDR3 spans 12 amino acids. CDR1 MNHEY and CDR2 SVGAGI come from the germline V gene. CDR3 residues: CASVTGWVGYTF. CDR3 sequence (DNA): TGTGCCAGTGTGACAGGGTGGGTTGGCTACACCTTC.

This sequence joins TRBV13 and TRBJ2-3; D uncertain. Per germline, CDR1 PRHDT and CDR2 FYEKMQ (reference sequence). Trimming pared 5 bases from V and 0 bases from J, leaving 9 bases between. There are 14 residues in the CDR3. The CDR3, as DNA: TGTGCCAGCAGCCTACTTACCAGCACAGATACGCAGTATTTT. Amino acid sequence: CASSLLTSTDTQYF.

The chain recombines TRBV9 with TRBJ2-5, with D perhaps matching TRBD2 (6 bases). The ends were cut back, 4 bases at V and 5 bases at J, with 18 bases in the middle. The CDR3 is 15 residues long. Germline V lookup: CDR1 SGDLS, CDR2 YYNGEE. The CDR3 reads CASSPGGTPLETQYF. For the CDR3, the DNA is TGTGCCAGCAGCCCTGGGGGGACCCCCTTGGAGACCCAGTACTTC. The full variable domain, its missing parts supplied by reference TRBV9 and TRBJ2-5, is DSGVTQTPKHLITATGQRVTLRCSPRSGDLSVYWYQQSLDQGLQFLIQYYNGEERAKGNILERFSAQQFPDLHSELNLSSLELGDSALYFCASSPGGTPLETQYFGPGTRLLVL.

This clone is a singleton in its sample. This chain uses TRBV30 with TRBJ1-4; D might be TRBD1 (5 bases). Germline V gives CDR1 GTSNPN, CDR2 SVGIG (reference sequence). There are 14 residues in the CDR3. V lost 2 bases and J 3 bases, leaving 10 bases between the germline ends. CDR3 sequence reads: CAWSLRVSNEKLFF. CDR3 DNA sequence: TGTGCCTGGAGTCTCAGGGTTTCTAATGAAAAACTGTTTTTT. The full variable domain, in which reference TRBV30 and TRBJ1-4 provide the parts outside the CDR3, is SQTIHQWPATLVQPVGSPLSLECTVEGTSNPNLYWYRQAAGRGLQLLFYSVGIGQISSEVPQNLSASRPQDRQFILSSKKLLLSDSGFYLCAWSLRVSNEKLFFGSGTQLSVL.

On this clone: At one end, the junction sequence differs from germline, possibly due to a read error. This chain connects TRBV7-7 to TRBJ2-1; TRBD2 matches at 12 bases. This CDR3 region has 18 residues. Germline V gene sequence: CDR1 SSHAT, CDR2 FNYEAQ (reference sequence). This CDR3 is CASSSRLAGDDSYNEQFF. The CDR3 DNA follows: TGTGCTAGCAGCTCTCGACTAGCGGGAGATGACTCCTACAATGAGCAGTTCTTC.

The V gene is TRBV12-5, the J gene TRBJ2-7; 7 nucleotides match TRBD1. Germline values: CDR1 LGHNT, CDR2 FRNRAP. The CDR3 contains 13 residues. V was clipped by 10 bases and J by 7 bases; unmatched bases: 13. The CDR3 DNA follows: TGTGCTACCCGGACAGGTGGGCCTGGGGAGCAGTACTTC. This gives the protein CATRTGGPGEQYF.

J is TRBJ1-1 and V is TRBV6-5, with TRBD1 matching 8 bases. There are 14 residues in the CDR3. V gave up 6 bases and J gave up 5 bases; unmatched junction bases: 8. Looked up from germline, CDR1 is MNHEY and CDR2 is SVGAGI. CDR3 nucleotide sequence: TGTGCCAGCAGAACCGGACAGGGACGGACTGAAGCTTTCTTT. Translation gives CASRTGQGRTEAFF.

This chain connects TRBV5-4 to TRBJ2-1; the match to TRBD2 covers 9 bases. The CDR3 length is 17 residues. After removal of 4 bases from V and 8 bases from J, the junction contained 16 bases not matched to a gene. The germline CDR1 and CDR2 sequences are SGHNT and YYREEE (reference sequence). This CDR3 is CASSPWGLAGSSYEQFF. The CDR3 DNA reads TGTGCCAGCAGCCCATGGGGGCTAGCGGGGTCCAGCTATGAGCAGTTCTTC.

The chain employs TRBV4-2 and TRBJ1-3; TRBD1 might be the D (6 bases). Germline CDR1 LGHNA, CDR2 YNFKEQ. With 0 bases removed from V and 2 bases from J, the gap between germline ends came to 8 bases. This CDR3 spans 15 amino acids. Written as DNA, the CDR3 is TGTGCCAGCAGCCAAGAATGGACAGCTGGAAACACCATATATTTT. Its translation is CASSQEWTAGNTIYF.

This chain links TRBV2 with TRBJ2-4, with a possible D match to TRBD2 (6 bases). The germline gives CDR1 SNHLY, CDR2 FYNNEI. Trimming left V 7 bases short and J 4 bases short, with 8 bases between. The CDR3 extends over 12 amino acids. The CDR3 DNA sequence: TGTGCCAGCATTGGGGGGAAAAACATTCAGTACTTC. Residues: CASIGGKNIQYF.

CDR3 loop: CASIRGRDGNTIYF. The CDR3 DNA follows: TGCGCCAGCATCCGCGGGAGGGATGGAAACACCATATATTTT. J is TRBJ1-3 and V is TRBV5-1; D is uncertain. The germline CDR1 and CDR2 sequences are SGHRS and YFSETQ. The V end lost 6 bases, the J end lost 3 bases, and 13 bases lay between the germline ends. The length of the CDR3 is 14 residues. The full variable domain, completed using reference TRBV5-1 and TRBJ1-3, is KAGVTQTPRYLIKTRGQQVTLSCSPISGHRSVSWYQQTPGQGLQFLFEYFSETQRNKGNFPGRFSGRQFSNSRSEMNVSTLELGDSALYLCASIRGRDGNTIYFGEGSWLTVV.

This rearrangement joins TRBV5-4 to TRBJ2-3; 12 bases map to TRBD2. V gave up 4 bases and J gave up 4 bases; unmatched junction bases: 4. The CDR3 consists of 15 residues. Germline-derived CDR1 and CDR2 are SGHNT and YYREEE (reference sequence). CDR3 nucleotide sequence: TGTGCCAGCAGCCGACTAGCGGGAGTGGCAGATACGCAGTATTTT. Translated: CASSRLAGVADTQYF.